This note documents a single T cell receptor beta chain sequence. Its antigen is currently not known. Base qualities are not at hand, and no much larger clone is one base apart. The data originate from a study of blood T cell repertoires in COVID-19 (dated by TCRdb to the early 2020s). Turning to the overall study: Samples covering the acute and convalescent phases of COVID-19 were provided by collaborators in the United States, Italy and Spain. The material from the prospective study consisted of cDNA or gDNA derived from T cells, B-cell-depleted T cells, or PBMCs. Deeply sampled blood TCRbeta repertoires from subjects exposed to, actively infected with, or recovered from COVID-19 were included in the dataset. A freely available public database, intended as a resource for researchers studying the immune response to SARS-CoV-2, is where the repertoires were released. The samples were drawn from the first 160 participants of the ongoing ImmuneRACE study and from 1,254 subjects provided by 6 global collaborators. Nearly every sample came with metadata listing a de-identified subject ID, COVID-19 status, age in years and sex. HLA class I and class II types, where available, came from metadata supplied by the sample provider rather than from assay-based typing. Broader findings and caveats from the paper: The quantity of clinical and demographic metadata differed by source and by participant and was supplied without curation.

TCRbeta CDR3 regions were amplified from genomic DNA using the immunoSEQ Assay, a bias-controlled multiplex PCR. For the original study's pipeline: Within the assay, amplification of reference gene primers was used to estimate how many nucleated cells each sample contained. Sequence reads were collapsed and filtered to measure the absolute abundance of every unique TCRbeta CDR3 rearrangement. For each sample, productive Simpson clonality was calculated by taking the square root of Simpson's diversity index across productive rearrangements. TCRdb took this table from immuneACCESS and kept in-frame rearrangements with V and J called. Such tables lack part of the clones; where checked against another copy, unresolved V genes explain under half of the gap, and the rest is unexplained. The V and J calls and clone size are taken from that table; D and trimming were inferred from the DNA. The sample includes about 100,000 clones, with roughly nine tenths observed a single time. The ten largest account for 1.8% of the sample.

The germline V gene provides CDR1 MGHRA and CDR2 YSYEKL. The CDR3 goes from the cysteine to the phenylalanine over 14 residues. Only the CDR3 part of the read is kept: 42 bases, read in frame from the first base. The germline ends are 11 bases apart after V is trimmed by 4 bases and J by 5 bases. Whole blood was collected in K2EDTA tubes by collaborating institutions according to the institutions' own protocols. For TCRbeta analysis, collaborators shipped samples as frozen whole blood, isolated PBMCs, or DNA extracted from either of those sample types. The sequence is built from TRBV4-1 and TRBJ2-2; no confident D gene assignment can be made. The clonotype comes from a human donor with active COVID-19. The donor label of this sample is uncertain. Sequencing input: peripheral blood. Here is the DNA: TGCGCCAGCAGCCTTGAGGATCGTACCGGGGAGCTGTTTTTT. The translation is CASSLEDRTGELFF.